This T cell receptor (beta chain) was obtained from a study of blood T cell repertoires in COVID-19. Assay: immunoSEQ multiplex PCR; the TCRdb copy retains only in-frame clones and omits some. The repertoire holds 100,000 to 150,000 clones, with 65% to 90% as singletons. The ends lost 0 bases at V and 3 bases at J; junction bases unmatched: 2. In germline, CDR1 is SGHNT, CDR2 YYREEE (reference sequence). The CDR3 has 15 amino acids. Input material: peripheral blood. This sequence originates from a woman of 80 years or more with acute or convalescent COVID-19. The V and J genes are TRBV5-4 and TRBJ1-4; 7 positions agree with TRBD1. CDR3: CASSLEDRPNEKLFF. The CDR3, as DNA: TGTGCCAGCAGCTTGGAGGACAGGCCTAATGAAAAACTGTTTTTT.